One sample yielded the 8 T cell receptor beta chains listed below, sequenced in a study of T-cell memory formation after mild COVID-19. A single record per CDR3 protein comes from TCRdb applying MiXCR to the 5' RACE reads. This table has roughly 380,000 distinct CDR3 sequences, 25% to 30% appearing once. The sequenced sample consisted of PBMCs or a T cell subset sorted from them (not recorded which). Receptors were obtained from an adult woman who had mild COVID-19 (a few samples of this study predate the infection). Cell type and time point are not known.

The V call is TRBV6-5, the J call TRBJ2-1; D call uncertain. Trimming cost V 6 bases and J 0 bases, with 9 bases left between them. Germline CDR1 reads MNHEY; CDR2 reads SVGAGI. The CDR3 runs 14 residues. CDR3 amino acids: CASSRAYSYNEQFF. The DNA for the CDR3 is TGTGCCAGCAGCCGGGCGTACTCCTACAATGAGCAGTTCTTC.

The genes are TRBV7-9 and TRBJ2-5, with 7 bases aligning to TRBD1. Germline CDR1 is SEHNR and CDR2 is FQNEAQ (reference sequence). CDR3 length: 14 amino acids. Trimming took 4 bases from V and 3 from J; bases not matched to a gene: 5. This CDR3 is CASSSGQLEETQYF. In DNA form, the CDR3 reads TGTGCCAGCAGCTCGGGACAGTTGGAAGAGACCCAGTACTTC.

This clonotype was observed at least ten times. The rearrangement links TRBV12-3 or TRBV12-4 to TRBJ2-1; 7 positions match TRBD2. The CDR3 consists of 15 residues. V was clipped by 7 bases and J by 10 bases; unmatched bases: 16. CDR3 sequence: CASTLGLSGAEEQFF. CDR3 nucleotides: TGTGCCAGCACCTTAGGACTAAGCGGGGCGGAGGAGCAGTTCTTC.

The gene calls are TRBV7-9 and TRBJ2-7; possibly TRBD2 for D (7 bases). Germline CDR1 SEHNR, CDR2 FQNEAQ (reference sequence). CDR3 length: 16 residues. V was clipped by 5 bases and J by 2 bases, with 19 bases between them. Written as DNA, the CDR3 is TGTGCCAGCAGCCCCCCTCGGGGGGCTCGGCCCTACGAGCAGTACTTC. This encodes CASSPPRGARPYEQYF.

The chain's CDR3 is CASRIFSQQYF. CDR3 DNA sequence: TGTGCCAGCAGGATATTTTCTCAGCAGTACTTC. V and J are TRBV6-1 and TRBJ2-7, with D unresolved. Per germline, CDR1 MNHNS and CDR2 SASEGT. The CDR3 loop spans 11 amino acids. V was cut by 6 bases and J by 8 bases, with 11 bases left in between.

This clonotype showed up just a few times. The CDR3 DNA follows: TGTGCCAGCAGTCCCTGGACAGGGGTTTACGAGCAGTACTTC. This translates into CASSPWTGVYEQYF. The V and J genes are TRBV12-3 or TRBV12-4 and TRBJ2-7, with 9 bases matching TRBD1. The CDR3 extends over 14 amino acids. Trimming removed 5 bases from V and 4 bases from J; junction bases left unmatched: 6.

This clonotype appeared once. V gene TRBV5-1 combines with J gene TRBJ2-3; D not resolved. Germline values: CDR1 SGHRS, CDR2 YFSETQ. The CDR3 totals 15 residues. V was cut by 4 bases and J by 0 bases, with 12 bases left in between. The CDR3 bases are TGCGCCAGCAGCATGGACGGAACTAGCACAGATACGCAGTATTTT. Translation gives CASSMDGTSTDTQYF.

V is TRBV2 and J is TRBJ2-2; D remains ambiguous. Trimming removed 8 bases at V and 0 bases at J, with 7 bases between. Germline V gives CDR1 SNHLY, CDR2 FYNNEI. This CDR3 comprises 13 residues. This chain's CDR3 is CASGRTNTGELFF. The CDR3 DNA reads TGTGCCAGCGGGCGGACGAACACCGGGGAGCTGTTTTTT.